Below, one T cell receptor beta chain is given with its context. What antigen it recognizes has not been identified. No base quality information exists; no much larger clone differs at one position. The immunoSEQ Assay, a bias-controlled multiplex PCR, was used to amplify TCRbeta CDR3 regions from genomic DNA. Under the source paper's analysis protocol: Nucleated cell counts per sample were estimated from amplification of reference gene primers within the assay. Sequence reads were collapsed and filtered to measure the absolute abundance of every unique TCRbeta CDR3 rearrangement. For each sample, productive Simpson clonality was calculated as the square root of Simpson's diversity index across productive rearrangements. What TCRdb holds here is the immuneACCESS table cut down to in-frame rearrangements. Part of the clones is not present; checked against another copy, under half of the missing clones reflect an unresolved V gene, and the others are unexplained. V and J calls and clone size come straight from that table; D and trimming were deduced from the DNA. The sample contains some 130,000 clones, more than 60% of them found a single time. Over 1.5% of the sample belongs to the ten largest clones.

Collaborating institutions collected whole blood in K2EDTA tubes following their own protocols. For TCRbeta analysis, collaborators shipped samples as frozen whole blood, isolated PBMCs, or DNA extracted from either of those sample types. The trim is 1 base for V and 7 bases for J, with a gap of 14 bases between the germline ends. Based on the germline V gene, the CDR1 and CDR2 sequences are SNHLY and FYNNEI. The CDR3 runs 15 amino acids, cysteine and phenylalanine included. The retained sequence is limited to the CDR3, 45 bases, with the frame set at the first base. The record originates from a study of blood T cell repertoires in COVID-19 (dated by TCRdb to the early 2020s). With respect to the entire study: Collaborator samples came from the United States, Italy and Spain and covered acute and convalescent phases of COVID-19. The prospective study material was composed of cDNA or gDNA derived from T cells, B-cell-depleted T cells, or PBMCs. The dataset comprised deeply sampled blood TCRbeta repertoires from subjects exposed to, actively infected with, or recovered from COVID-19. A freely available public database, intended as a resource for researchers studying the immune response to SARS-CoV-2, is where the repertoires were released. The samples were drawn from two sources: the first 160 participants of the ongoing ImmuneRACE study, and 1,200 or so subjects contributed by 6 global collaborators. A de-identified subject ID, COVID-19 status, age in years and sex were almost always included in the sample metadata. Where HLA class I and class II types were available, the types were taken from metadata supplied by the sample provider, not from assay-based typing.

Broad study findings and their caveats: The quantity of clinical and demographic metadata differed by source and by participant and was supplied without curation.

The sequence was obtained from a woman in her 70s with acute or convalescent COVID-19. The receptor chain draws on TRBV2 and TRBJ1-5; a tentative D match to TRBD1 spans 6 bases. The sample was peripheral blood. CDR3 protein: CASSEEDTGSQPQHF. At the DNA level, the sequence is TGTGCCAGCAGTGAAGAAGATACAGGGTCCCAGCCCCAGCATTTT.